This T cell receptor (beta chain) was retrieved from a study of identical twins. Each CDR3 protein gets one entry after TCRdb re-called the 5' RACE reads with MiXCR. The sample yields fewer than 800,000 distinct CDR3 sequences, around 7.5% seen once. V was pared by 6 bases and J by 0 bases, with 6 bases of the junction left unmatched. The CDR3 sequence is 17 residues long. Germline CDR1 reads DFQATT; CDR2 reads SNEGSKA (reference sequence). This clonotype was seen a handful of times. The same data also went into a second study, on yellow fever vaccine responses in identical twins.

The V call is TRBV20-1, the J call TRBJ2-3; the match to TRBD2 covers 16 bases. Sequenced: PBMCs. This TCR derives from a woman younger than 30 in good health. CDR3 nucleotide sequence: TGCAGTGCCGTGGGACTAGCGGGAGGGCCGAGCACAGATACGCAGTATTTT. Translation: CSAVGLAGGPSTDTQYF.